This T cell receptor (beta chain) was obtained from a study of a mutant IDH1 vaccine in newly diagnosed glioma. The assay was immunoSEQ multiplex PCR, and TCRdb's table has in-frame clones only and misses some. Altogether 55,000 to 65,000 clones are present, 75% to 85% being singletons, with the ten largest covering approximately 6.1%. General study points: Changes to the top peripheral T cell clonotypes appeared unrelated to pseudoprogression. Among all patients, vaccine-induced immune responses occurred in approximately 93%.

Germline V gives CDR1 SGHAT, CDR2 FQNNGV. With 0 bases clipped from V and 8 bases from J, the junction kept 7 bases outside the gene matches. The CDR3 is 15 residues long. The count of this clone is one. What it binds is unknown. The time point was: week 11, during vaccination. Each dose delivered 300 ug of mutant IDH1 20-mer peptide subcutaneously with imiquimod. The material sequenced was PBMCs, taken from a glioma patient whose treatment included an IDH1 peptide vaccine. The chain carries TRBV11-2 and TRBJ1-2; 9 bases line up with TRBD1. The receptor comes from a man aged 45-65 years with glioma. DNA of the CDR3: TGTGCCAGCAGCTTAGACCGAACGGACAGGGGCGGCTACACCTTC. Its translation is CASSLDRTDRGGYTF. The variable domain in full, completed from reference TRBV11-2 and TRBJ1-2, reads EAGVAQSPRYKIIEKRQSVAFWCNPISGHATLYWYQQILGQGPKLLIQFQNNGVVDDSQLPKDRFSAERLKGVDSTLKIQPAKLEDSAVYLCASSLDRTDRGGYTFGSGTRLTVV.